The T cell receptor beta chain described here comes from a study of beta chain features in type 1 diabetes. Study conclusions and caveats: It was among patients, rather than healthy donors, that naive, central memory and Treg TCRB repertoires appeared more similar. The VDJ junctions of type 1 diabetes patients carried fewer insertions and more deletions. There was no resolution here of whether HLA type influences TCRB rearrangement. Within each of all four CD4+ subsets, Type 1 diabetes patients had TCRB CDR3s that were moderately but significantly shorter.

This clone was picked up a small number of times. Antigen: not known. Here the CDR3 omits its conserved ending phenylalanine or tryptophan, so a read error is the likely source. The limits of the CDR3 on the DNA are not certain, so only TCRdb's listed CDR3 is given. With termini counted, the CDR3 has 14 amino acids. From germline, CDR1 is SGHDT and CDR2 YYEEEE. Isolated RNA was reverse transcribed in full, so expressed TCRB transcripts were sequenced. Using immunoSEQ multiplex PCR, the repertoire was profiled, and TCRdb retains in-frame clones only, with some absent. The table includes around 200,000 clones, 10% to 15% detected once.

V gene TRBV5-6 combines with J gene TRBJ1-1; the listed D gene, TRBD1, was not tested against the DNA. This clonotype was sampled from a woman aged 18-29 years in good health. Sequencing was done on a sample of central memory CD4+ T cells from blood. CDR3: CASSLTYTGTEGNM.